The entry that follows covers one T cell receptor beta chain sequence. At least ten counts were recorded for this clonotype. Its antigen is unknown. Nothing much larger sits one base from this clone, and base qualities are not available. This specimen belongs to a study of response to subunit inactivated influenza vaccine (dated 2018 in TCRdb). Study-level background: To follow how T cells responded to a trivalent subunit inactivated influenza vaccine, the researchers relied on deep quantitative profiling of the T cell receptor repertoire. Points the paper makes about the study in general: According to the authors, only a limited number of new T cells may be recruited by each seasonal influenza vaccination.

Libraries were prepared through RT-PCR. The sequencing machine was an Illumina HiSeq 2500. TCRdb's own reprocessing of the public reads used fastp at Q25 and MiXCR and kept productive beta chains. Rows with one shared CDR3 protein collapse into an entry with the most common genes and DNA. The sample table lists about 780,000 distinct CDR3 sequences, around 20% of them with a count of one. The biggest ten clones account for 9.5% to 13% of the sample. V was cut back by 7 bases and J by 5 bases, leaving a gap of 11 bases between them. The CDR3 starts with the cysteine, ends with the phenylalanine, and has 13 residues. Only the CDR3 region is kept as DNA, spanning 39 bases read in frame from base 1.

The chain links TRBV12-3 or TRBV12-4 with TRBJ2-2; the D gene is perhaps TRBD1, on 5 matching bases. The sample here was PBMCs from blood, taken 5 days after vaccination. The clonotype comes from a man in his forties or fifties who received an inactivated influenza vaccine. Donor details come from another sample of the same person, matched by shared clones. The DNA sequence is given as TGTGCCAGCATGTTGCAGGGAACCGGGGAGCTGTTTTTT. This translates into CASMLQGTGELFF.